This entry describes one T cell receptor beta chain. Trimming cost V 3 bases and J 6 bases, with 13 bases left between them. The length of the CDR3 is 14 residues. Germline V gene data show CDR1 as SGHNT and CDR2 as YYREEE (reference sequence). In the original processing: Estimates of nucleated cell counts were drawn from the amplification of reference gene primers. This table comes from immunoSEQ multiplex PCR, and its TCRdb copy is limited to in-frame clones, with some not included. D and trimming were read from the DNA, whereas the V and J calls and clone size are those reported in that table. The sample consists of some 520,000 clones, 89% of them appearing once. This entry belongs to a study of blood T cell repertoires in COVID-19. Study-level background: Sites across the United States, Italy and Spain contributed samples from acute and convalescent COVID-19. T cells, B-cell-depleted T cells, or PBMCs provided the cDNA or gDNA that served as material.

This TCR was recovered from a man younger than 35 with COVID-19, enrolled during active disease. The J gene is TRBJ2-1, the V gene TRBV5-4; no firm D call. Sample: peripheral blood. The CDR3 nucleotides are TGTGCCAGCAGCTCGAGCCACCGGTCCAATGAGCAGTTCTTC. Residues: CASSSSHRSNEQFF.